This TCR beta chain is from a study of molecular identifiers for immune sequencing clone quantification. Germline-derived CDR1 and CDR2 are KGHDR and SFDVKD. The CDR3 is 14 amino acids. V lost 7 bases and J lost 3; bases outside the gene matches: 2. This clonotype showed up just a few times. One entry per CDR3 protein, called by TCRdb with MiXCR from the PCR reads. The table has hundreds of thousands of distinct CDR3 sequences, about 25% seen once. This TCR derives from a human donor in good health. Some libraries in this study had Jurkat cell RNA spiked in. Sequencing input: naive CD8+ T cells from blood, with Jurkat cell RNA spiked in. The subset is: FACS-sorted CD8+CD4-CCR7+CD45RA+ naive T cells. The rearrangement uses TRBV24-1 and TRBJ2-2, with 9 nucleotides matching TRBD1. The CDR3 protein is CATSRTGDTGELFF. For the CDR3, the DNA is TGTGCCACCAGCCGGACAGGGGACACCGGGGAGCTGTTTTTT.